These 18 T cell receptor beta chains were all obtained from the same sample, sequenced in a study of blood T cell repertoires in COVID-19. Data came from immunoSEQ multiplex PCR; TCRdb stores just in-frame clones and leaves some out. Here the sample spans some 40,000 clones, around 94% being singletons. What was sequenced was peripheral blood. The receptors here all came from a man aged 45-60 years with COVID-19, enrolled during active disease.

This chain uses TRBV29-1 with TRBJ1-1, with TRBD1 as a possible D gene (5 bases). Trimming cost V 3 bases and J 6 bases, with 14 bases left between them. This CDR3 is 13 amino acids long. Per the germline V gene, CDR1 is SQVTM and CDR2 is ANQGSEA. This chain's CDR3 is CSVDWGVSSEAFF. CDR3 DNA: TGCAGCGTTGATTGGGGGGTTTCGTCTGAAGCTTTCTTT.

This clone was seen a handful of times. The rearrangement uses TRBV2 and TRBJ2-5; weak D call: TRBD1 (6 bases). Germline V gene sequence: CDR1 SNHLY, CDR2 FYNNEI. The V end was cut by 4 bases, the J end by 3 bases, with 12 bases between. The CDR3 is 14 amino acids. The CDR3 DNA reads TGTGCCAGCAGTGTTGCAGGGGCTGAAGAGACCCAGTACTTC. This sequence encodes CASSVAGAEETQYF.

The CDR3 sequence is CASRGGSGNTIYF. The CDR3 DNA follows: TGTGCCAGCAGAGGGGGCTCTGGAAACACCATATATTTT. The rearrangement joins TRBV12-3 or TRBV12-4 to TRBJ1-3; TRBD1 might be the D (6 bases). The CDR3 contains 13 residues. With 6 bases removed from V and 0 bases from J, the gap between germline ends came to 6 bases.

The rearrangement links TRBV12-3 or TRBV12-4 to TRBJ2-5; D perhaps matches TRBD1 (5 bases). Deletions cut 7 bases from V and 1 base from J, with 10 bases between. CDR3 size: 13 residues. The CDR3 coding sequence is TGTGCCAGCACCGAAGACAGCCAAGAGACCCAGTACTTC. Protein product: CASTEDSQETQYF.

This chain connects TRBV5-1 to TRBJ1-6; the match to TRBD1 covers 7 bases. This CDR3 comprises 15 residues. V was clipped by 5 bases and J by 0 bases; unmatched bases: 2. The germline CDR1 and CDR2 sequences are SGHRS and YFSETQ. The CDR3 DNA reads TGCGCCAGCAGTCGGGACAGCTCCTATAATTCACCCCTCCACTTT. Residues: CASSRDSSYNSPLHF.

This clone has just one count. The CDR3 does not end in the conserved phenylalanine or tryptophan, so this is likely a read error. The chain uses TRBV6-5 and TRBJ1-2, with D perhaps TRBD1 (6 bases). This CDR3 region has 15 residues. Germline CDR1 and CDR2: MNHEY and SVGAGI. V lost 4 bases and J lost 7, with 19 bases in between. This chain's CDR3 is CASSSGGAEYFGYTL. The CDR3 DNA is TGTGCCAGCAGTTCGGGGGGCGCGGAGTATTTTGGCTACACCCTC.

This chain uses TRBV7-9 with TRBJ2-5; 10 bases are shared with TRBD2. The CDR3 totals 18 residues. The V segment lost 2 bases and the J segment 0 bases; nucleotides outside the gene matches: 9. The germline gives CDR1 SEHNR, CDR2 FQNEAQ (reference sequence). The CDR3 DNA reads as TGTGCCAGCAGCTTATCCCCTCTAGCGGGAGAGTACCAAGAGACCCAGTACTTC. As protein: CASSLSPLAGEYQETQYF.

The chain employs TRBV7-2 and TRBJ2-7, with 8 bases that match TRBD2. The germline CDR1 and CDR2 sequences are SGHTA and FQGNSA. CDR3 length equals 13 residues. V dropped 5 bases and J dropped 3; count of bases not matched to a gene: 3. In nucleotides, the CDR3 is TGTGCCAGCAGCCTTACTAGCGGCTACGAGCAGTACTTC. This translates into CASSLTSGYEQYF.

This chain links TRBV5-1 with TRBJ2-1; the D gene is possibly TRBD1 (5 bases). This CDR3 is built from 14 residues. Deletions cut 0 bases from V and 9 bases from J, with 13 bases between. Germline values: CDR1 SGHRS, CDR2 YFSETQ. The CDR3 loop reads CASSLEKGYTEQFF. The CDR3 DNA follows: TGCGCCAGCAGCTTGGAAAAGGGGTATACTGAGCAGTTCTTC.

The chain employs TRBV5-1 and TRBJ2-7, with TRBD2 matching 9 bases. CDR3 length equals 13 residues. V lost 7 bases to trimming and J lost 3 bases; unmatched junction nucleotides: 5. From germline, CDR1 is SGHRS and CDR2 YFSETQ. The DNA of the CDR3 is TGCGCCAGCCGAAAGACTAGCGGCTACGAGCAGTACTTC. Translated: CASRKTSGYEQYF.

The gene calls are TRBV5-1 and TRBJ1-2; D gene uncertain. CDR1 is SGHRS, CDR2 YFSETQ, per germline. Trimming removed 4 bases from V and 8 bases from J, with 15 bases in between. This CDR3 is 13 amino acids long. CDR3 nucleotides: TGCGCCAGCAGCAACAACGGCGCCGGGGGCTACACCTTC. Its translation: CASSNNGAGGYTF.

This clone was recorded once. The V call is TRBV3-1 (or the pseudogene TRBV3-2), the J call TRBJ2-1, with TRBD2 matching over 7 bases. This CDR3 spans 16 amino acids. The germline V gene encodes CDR1 LGHDT and CDR2 YNNKEL (reference sequence). V was pared by 0 bases and J by 3 bases, with 5 bases of the junction left unmatched. The CDR3 DNA reads as TGTGCCAGCAGCCAAGATGGCGCTAGCGGCTACAATGAGCAGTTCTTC. Its protein product is CASSQDGASGYNEQFF.

The CDR3 protein is CASSPLSSGTYEQYF. The DNA of the CDR3 is TGTGCCAGCTCACCGTTGAGTAGCGGAACCTACGAGCAGTACTTC. The V and J genes are TRBV18 and TRBJ2-7, with a weak D call TRBD2 (6 bases). The CDR3 is made up of 15 amino acids. Germline CDR1 KGHSH, CDR2 LQKENI. Trimming stripped 3 bases from V and 2 bases from J, with 14 bases between.

V gene TRBV4-2 combines with J gene TRBJ1-4; 9 nucleotides align to TRBD1. The CDR3 runs 17 residues. Germline V lookup: CDR1 LGHNA, CDR2 YNFKEQ. V lost 3 bases and J lost 1; bases outside the gene matches: 6. CDR3 nucleotides: TGTGCCAGCAGCCAGGAAACAGGGGGCCAAACTAATGAAAAACTGTTTTTT. As protein: CASSQETGGQTNEKLFF.

This chain joins TRBV7-2 and TRBJ2-7, with 12 nucleotides matching TRBD2. Looked up from germline, CDR1 is SGHTA and CDR2 is FQGNSA. The CDR3 covers 16 residues. The trim removed 1 base at V and 6 bases at J, leaving 7 bases unmatched. In DNA, the CDR3 is TGTGCCAGCAGCTTAGGTCCCCTAGCGGGAGGGTTCGAGCAGTACTTC. Its translation is CASSLGPLAGGFEQYF.

This clone was seen once. The chain employs TRBV4-2 and TRBJ2-1; D may be TRBD2 (6 bases). The CDR3 runs to 16 residues. Germline lookup yields CDR1 LGHNA and CDR2 YNFKEQ. Between the trimmed V and J ends, which lost 0 bases and 8 bases, there was a span of 17 bases. The CDR3 region has the DNA TGTGCCAGCAGCCAAGATGCCGGGACTGGACCACATGAGCAGTTCTTC. Translation gives CASSQDAGTGPHEQFF.

In DNA, the CDR3 is TGTGCCAGCAGCCCTACTAGCGGGGGCTACGAGCAGTACTTC. It yields the protein CASSPTSGGYEQYF. V is TRBV5-5 and J is TRBJ2-7, with TRBD2 matching 11 bases. The CDR3 is 14 residues long. Germline lookup yields CDR1 SGHKS and CDR2 YYEKEE (reference sequence). V lost 4 bases, J lost 3 bases, and 3 bases stayed unmatched. The entire variable domain, with the rest obtained from reference TRBV5-5 and TRBJ2-7, is as follows: DAGVTQSPTHLIKTRGQQVTLRCSPISGHKSVSWYQQVLGQGPQFIFQYYEKEERGRGNFPDRFSARQFPNYSSELNVNALLLGDSALYLCASSPTSGGYEQYFGPGTRLTVT.

This sequence joins TRBV7-3 and TRBJ2-1, with a weak D call TRBD2 (6 bases). From germline, CDR1 is SGHTA and CDR2 FQGTGA. The CDR3 contains 14 residues. The V and J ends lost 11 bases and 4 bases respectively, with 18 bases between them. CDR3: CASGRNVGYNEQFF. The CDR3 bases are TGTGCCTCCGGGAGAAATGTGGGTTACAATGAGCAGTTCTTC.